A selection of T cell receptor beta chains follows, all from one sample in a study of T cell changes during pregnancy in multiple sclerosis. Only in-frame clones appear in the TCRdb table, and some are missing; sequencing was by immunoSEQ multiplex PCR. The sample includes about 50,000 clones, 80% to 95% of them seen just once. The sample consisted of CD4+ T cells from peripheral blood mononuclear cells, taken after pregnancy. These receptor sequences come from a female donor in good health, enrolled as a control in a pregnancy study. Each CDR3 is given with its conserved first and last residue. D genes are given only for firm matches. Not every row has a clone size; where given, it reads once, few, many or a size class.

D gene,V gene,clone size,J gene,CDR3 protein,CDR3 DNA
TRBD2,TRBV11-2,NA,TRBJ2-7,CASSLAHGLATYEQYF,TGTGCCAGCAGCTTAGCCCACGGACTAGCGACCTACGAGCAGTACTTC
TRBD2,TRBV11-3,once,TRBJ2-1,CASSLSRRQAGDSEQFF,TGTGCCAGCAGCTTAAGTCGGCGGCAAGCGGGAGATAGTGAGCAGTTCTTC
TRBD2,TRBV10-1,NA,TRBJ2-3,CASSAGLAGADTQYF,TGCGCCAGCAGCGCTGGACTAGCGGGGGCTGATACGCAGTATTTT
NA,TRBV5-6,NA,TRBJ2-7,CASSFGTLQPRQYF,TGTGCCAGCAGCTTTGGGACTCTTCAACCCCGGCAGTACTTC
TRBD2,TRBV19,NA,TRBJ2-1,CASSISASGRSYNEQFF,TGTGCCAGTAGTATATCGGCTAGCGGGAGATCCTACAATGAGCAGTTCTTC
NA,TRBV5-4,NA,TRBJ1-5,CASSADRGDQPQHF,TGTGCCAGCAGCGCCGACCGGGGGGATCAGCCCCAGCATTTT
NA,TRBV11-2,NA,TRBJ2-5,CASSSWGLQETQYF,TGTGCCAGCAGCTCCTGGGGCCTCCAAGAGACCCAGTACTTC
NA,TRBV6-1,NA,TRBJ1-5,CASSIQVNQPQHF,TGTGCCAGCAGTATACAGGTTAATCAGCCCCAGCATTTT
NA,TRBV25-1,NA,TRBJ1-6,CASTGGVGNSPLHF,TGTGCCAGCACGGGGGGAGTTGGTAATTCACCCCTCCACTTT
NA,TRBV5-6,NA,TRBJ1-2,CASSFGLTGYTF,TGTGCCAGCAGCTTCGGACTAACTGGCTACACCTTC
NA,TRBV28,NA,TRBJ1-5,CASSPFGGLRPQHF,TGTGCCAGCTCTCCTTTTGGGGGGTTAAGGCCCCAGCATTTT
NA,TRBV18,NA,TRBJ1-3,CASSPPGAGANSGNTIYF,TGTGCCAGCTCACCACCGGGCGCAGGGGCGAACTCTGGAAACACCATATATTTT
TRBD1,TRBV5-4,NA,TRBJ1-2,CASSFGDRGSLGYTF,TGTGCCAGCAGCTTTGGGGACAGGGGATCCTTGGGCTACACCTTC
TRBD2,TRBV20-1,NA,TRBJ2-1,CSARLAGGQFF,TGCAGTGCTAGATTAGCGGGAGGGCAGTTCTTC
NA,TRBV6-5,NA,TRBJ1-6,CASSYKDGRSPLHF,TGTGCCAGCAGTTACAAGGATGGGAGGTCACCCCTCCACTTT
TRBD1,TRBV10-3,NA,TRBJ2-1,CAITRRTGAEQFF,TGTGCCATCACCAGGAGGACAGGGGCTGAGCAGTTCTTC
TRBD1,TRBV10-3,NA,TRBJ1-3,CASTGDSGNTIYF,TGTGCCAGTACAGGGGACTCTGGAAACACCATATATTTT
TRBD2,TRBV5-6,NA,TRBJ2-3,CASSLGLAGDTQYF,TGTGCCAGCAGCTTGGGGCTAGCGGGAGATACGCAGTATTTT
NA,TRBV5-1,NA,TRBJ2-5,CASSPGVETQYF,TGCGCCAGCAGCCCCGGGGTAGAGACCCAGTACTTC
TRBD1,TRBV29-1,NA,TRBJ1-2,CSTWTGGISGYTF,TGCAGCACCTGGACAGGGGGAATCAGTGGCTACACCTTC
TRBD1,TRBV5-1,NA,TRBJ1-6,CASSGGTGPAPLHF,TGCGCCAGCAGCGGGGGGACAGGGCCCGCTCCCCTCCACTTT
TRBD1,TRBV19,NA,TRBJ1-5,CASSTLATGAMNQPQHF,TGTGCCAGTAGTACACTCGCGACAGGGGCGATGAATCAGCCCCAGCATTTT
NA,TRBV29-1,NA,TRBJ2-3,CSVEKTGGDTQYF,TGCAGCGTTGAAAAGACAGGCGGGGATACGCAGTATTTT
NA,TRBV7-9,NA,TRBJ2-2,CASSPNSNTGELFF,TGTGCCAGCAGCCCGAACTCGAACACCGGGGAGCTGTTTTTT
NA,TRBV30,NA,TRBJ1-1,CAWSVRRGFYTEAFF,TGTGCCTGGAGTGTACGGCGGGGATTTTACACTGAAGCTTTCTTT
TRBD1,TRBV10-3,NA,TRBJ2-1,CAISEGQGVTNEQFF,TGTGCCATCAGTGAGGGACAGGGCGTCACCAATGAGCAGTTCTTC
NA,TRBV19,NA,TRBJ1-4,CASTDGGVNEKLFF,TGTGCCAGTACCGACGGGGGGGTTAATGAAAAACTGTTTTTT
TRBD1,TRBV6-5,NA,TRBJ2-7,CASTDLYRGEQYF,TGTGCCAGCACCGACCTTTACAGGGGCGAGCAGTACTTC
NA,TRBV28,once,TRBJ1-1,CASSLDDLVMNTEAFF,TGTGCCAGCAGCCTAGACGATTTAGTCATGAACACTGAAGCTTTCTTT
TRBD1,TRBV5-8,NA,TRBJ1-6,CASSLMRQGKSPLHF,TGTGCCAGCAGCTTGATGAGACAGGGCAAATCACCCCTCCACTTT
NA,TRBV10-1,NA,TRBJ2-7,CASSESRINPYEQYF,TGCGCCAGCAGTGAGTCGAGAATAAACCCCTACGAGCAGTACTTC
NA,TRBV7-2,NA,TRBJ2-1,CASSLDFSNEQFF,TGTGCCAGCAGCTTGGACTTCTCCAATGAGCAGTTCTTC
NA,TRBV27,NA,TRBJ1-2,CASSYTGSYGYTF,TGTGCCAGCAGCTACACAGGGAGCTATGGCTACACCTTC
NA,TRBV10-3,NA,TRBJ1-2,CAISESIGAWGSGGYTF,TGTGCCATCAGTGAGTCCATAGGGGCCTGGGGCTCGGGTGGCTACACCTTC
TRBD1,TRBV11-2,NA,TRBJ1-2,CASSLQQGIYGYTF,TGTGCCAGCAGCTTACAACAGGGGATCTATGGCTACACCTTC
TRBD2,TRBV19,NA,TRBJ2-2,CASSMGLAGGGVSTGELFF,TGTGCCAGTAGTATGGGGCTAGCGGGAGGGGGTGTCTCCACCGGGGAGCTGTTTTTT
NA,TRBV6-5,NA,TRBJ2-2,CASSYSRVGELFF,TGTGCCAGCAGTTACTCGAGGGTCGGGGAGCTGTTTTTT
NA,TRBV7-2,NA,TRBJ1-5,CASSLGGGSNQPQHF,TGTGCCAGCAGCTTAGGGGGGGGAAGCAATCAGCCCCAGCATTTT
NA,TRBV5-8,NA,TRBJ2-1,CASSLEPNSYNEQFF,TGTGCCAGCAGCTTGGAGCCCAACTCCTACAATGAGCAGTTCTTC
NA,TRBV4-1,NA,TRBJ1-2,CASSQPGRGYTF,TGCGCCAGCAGCCAACCCGGTCGGGGCTACACCTTC
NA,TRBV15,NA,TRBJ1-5,CATSSHRGLHNQPQHF,TGTGCCACCAGCAGCCATAGGGGTCTCCACAATCAGCCCCAGCATTTT
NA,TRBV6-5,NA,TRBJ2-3,CASRPPGTDTQYF,TGTGCCAGCAGACCTCCAGGGACAGATACGCAGTATTTT
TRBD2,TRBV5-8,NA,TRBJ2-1,CASSFPTIGLVGEQFF,TGTGCCAGCAGCTTCCCTACTATCGGACTAGTAGGGGAGCAGTTCTTC
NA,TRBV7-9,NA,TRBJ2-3,CASSFDRGTDTQYF,TGTGCCAGCAGCTTCGACAGAGGCACAGATACGCAGTATTTT
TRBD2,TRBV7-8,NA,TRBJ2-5,CASSSERLAKTQYF,TGTGCCAGCAGCTCCGAGCGACTAGCAAAGACCCAGTACTTC
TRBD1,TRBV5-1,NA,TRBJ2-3,CASRSGGTGTDTQYF,TGCGCCAGCAGATCAGGGGGCACGGGCACAGATACGCAGTATTTT
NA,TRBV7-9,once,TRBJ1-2,CASSLPLWGGRGYTF,TGTGCCAGCAGCTTACCCCTATGGGGGGGGAGAGGCTACACCTTC
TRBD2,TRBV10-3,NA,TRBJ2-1,CAISASGLYNEQFF,TGTGCCATCAGTGCTAGCGGTCTATACAATGAGCAGTTCTTC
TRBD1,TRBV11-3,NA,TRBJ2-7,CASSSSQGSYEQYF,TGTGCCAGCAGCTCTTCACAGGGGAGCTACGAGCAGTACTTC
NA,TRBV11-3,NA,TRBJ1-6,CASSERENSPLHF,TGTGCCAGCAGTGAGAGGGAGAATTCACCCCTCCACTTT